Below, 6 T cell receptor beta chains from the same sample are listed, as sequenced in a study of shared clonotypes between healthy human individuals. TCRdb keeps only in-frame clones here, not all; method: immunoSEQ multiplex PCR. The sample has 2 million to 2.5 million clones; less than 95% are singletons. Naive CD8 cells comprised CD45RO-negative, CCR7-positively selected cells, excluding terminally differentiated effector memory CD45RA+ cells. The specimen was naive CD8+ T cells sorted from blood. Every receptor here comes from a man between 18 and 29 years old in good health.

The chain's CDR3 is CASSEGGREETQYF. In DNA, the CDR3 is TGTGCCAGCAGTGAAGGGGGGCGGGAGGAGACCCAGTACTTC. V gene TRBV2 combines with J gene TRBJ2-5, with TRBD2 as a possible D gene (7 bases). The CDR3 covers 14 residues. Trimming took 1 base from V and 5 from J, leaving 11 bases between them. Germline CDR1 reads SNHLY; CDR2 reads FYNNEI.

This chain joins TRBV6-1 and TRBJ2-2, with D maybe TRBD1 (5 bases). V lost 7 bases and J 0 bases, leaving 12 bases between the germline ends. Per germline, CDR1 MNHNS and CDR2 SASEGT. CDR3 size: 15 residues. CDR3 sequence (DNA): TGTGCCAGCACCCTCAGGGTGTCGAACACCGGGGAGCTGTTTTTT. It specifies CASTLRVSNTGELFF.

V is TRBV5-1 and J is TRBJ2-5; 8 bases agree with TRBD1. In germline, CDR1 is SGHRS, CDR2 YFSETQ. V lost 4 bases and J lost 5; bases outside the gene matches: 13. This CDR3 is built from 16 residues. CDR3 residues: CASSPQGQALGETQYF. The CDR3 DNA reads TGCGCCAGCAGCCCCCAGGGACAGGCCCTTGGCGAGACCCAGTACTTC.

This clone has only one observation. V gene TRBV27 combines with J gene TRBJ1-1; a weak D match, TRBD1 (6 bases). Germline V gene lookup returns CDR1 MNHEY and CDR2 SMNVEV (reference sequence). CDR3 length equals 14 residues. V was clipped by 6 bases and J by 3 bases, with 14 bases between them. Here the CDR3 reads CASSLTGWDTEAFF. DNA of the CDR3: TGTGCCAGCAGCCTCACAGGGTGGGACACTGAAGCTTTCTTT.

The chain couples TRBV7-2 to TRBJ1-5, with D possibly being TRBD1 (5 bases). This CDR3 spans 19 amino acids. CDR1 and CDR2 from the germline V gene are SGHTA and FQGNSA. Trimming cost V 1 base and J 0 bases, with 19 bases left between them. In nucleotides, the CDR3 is TGTGCCAGCAGCTTAGATGGGGAGGGGAAGAGGGGTAGCAATCAGCCCCAGCATTTT. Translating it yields CASSLDGEGKRGSNQPQHF.

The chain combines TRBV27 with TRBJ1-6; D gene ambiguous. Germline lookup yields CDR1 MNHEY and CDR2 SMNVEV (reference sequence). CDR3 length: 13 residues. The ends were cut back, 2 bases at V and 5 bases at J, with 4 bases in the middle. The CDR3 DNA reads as TGTGCCAGCAGTTTAACGGATAATTCACCCCTCCACTTT. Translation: CASSLTDNSPLHF.